This T cell receptor (beta chain) originates from a study of cytomegalovirus exposure and HLA in healthy donors. Study-wide results and caveats: As confirmed in vitro, three CMV-associated chains were specific for CMV antigens.

This CDR3 is 14 amino acids long. After removal of 0 bases from V and 13 bases from J, the junction contained 10 bases not matched to a gene. The V gene's germline CDR1 is SGDLS and CDR2 YYNGEE. On this clone itself: No antigen is known for it.

The protocol was immunoSEQ multiplex PCR, while the TCRdb copy is restricted to in-frame clones and leaves out a portion. The sample lists more than 300,000 clones, 86% occurring once. The V and J genes are TRBV9 and TRBJ2-1; the match to TRBD2 covers 7 bases. Input material: PBMCs. This sequence was found in a woman aged 18-29 years in good health and CMV-seronegative. CDR3 sequence: CASSVEYREAVQFF. CDR3 bases: TGTGCCAGCAGCGTAGAGTATCGGGAGGCCGTTCAGTTCTTC.